Listed here are 13 T cell receptor beta chains from one sample, sequenced in a study of blood T cell repertoires in COVID-19. Repertoires were generated with immunoSEQ multiplex PCR, while TCRdb's copy carries only in-frame clones and drops some. The repertoire holds roughly 700,000 clones, with around 90% as singletons. Material for sequencing was peripheral blood. These receptors all stem from a woman under 30 with acute or convalescent COVID-19.

This chain connects TRBV4-3 to TRBJ2-1; D possibly corresponds to TRBD2 (6 bases). Per the germline V gene, CDR1 is LGHNA and CDR2 is YSLEER. The ends were cut back, 4 bases at V and 1 base at J, with 11 bases in the middle. The CDR3 loop spans 15 amino acids. The CDR3 spells CASSLGGVSYNEQFF. In DNA form, the CDR3 reads TGCGCCAGCAGCCTGGGGGGTGTGTCCTACAATGAGCAGTTCTTC.

This clone was detected once. The chain links TRBV6-5 to TRBJ2-3; the match to TRBD2 covers 9 bases. The V segment lost 6 bases and the J segment 6 bases; nucleotides outside the gene matches: 10. CDR1 MNHEY and CDR2 SVGAGI come from the germline V gene. The CDR3 loop spans 15 amino acids. The CDR3 DNA sequence: TGTGCCAGCAGCGTTAGCGGGGGCGGAGGGGATACGCAGTATTTT. Translated: CASSVSGGGGDTQYF.

The chain employs TRBV30 and TRBJ1-6; maybe TRBD1 (5 bases). From germline, CDR1 is GTSNPN and CDR2 SVGIG (reference sequence). The CDR3 runs to 13 residues. CDR3 bases: TGTGCTTGGCGGGGGACGCGCGGTTCACCCCTCCACTTT. Its translation: CAWRGTRGSPLHF.

The chain recombines TRBV14 with TRBJ1-2; 7 bases fit TRBD1. This CDR3 is built from 12 residues. CDR1 SGHDN and CDR2 FVKESK come from the germline V gene. J was trimmed by 8 bases and V by 4 bases; bases with no gene match: 4. CDR3 nucleotides: TGTGCCAGCAGCCGGGACAGCGGGGGCTACACCTTC. Amino acid sequence: CASSRDSGGYTF.

The chain employs TRBV6-5 and TRBJ2-5; 8 bases line up with TRBD1. This CDR3 has 15 residues. Unmatched junction bases numbered 6, after V lost 2 bases and J lost 4 bases. The germline CDR1 and CDR2 sequences are MNHEY and SVGAGI. In DNA form, the CDR3 reads TGTGCCAGCAGTTACCGGACAGGGTGGGGAGAGACCCAGTACTTC. As protein: CASSYRTGWGETQYF.

V usage is TRBV4-1 and J usage is TRBJ2-7; tentative D call: TRBD1 (6 bases). There are 15 residues in the CDR3. Germline loops: CDR1 MGHRA, CDR2 YSYEKL. V lost 3 bases and J 0 bases, leaving 12 bases between the germline ends. The CDR3 DNA is TGCGCCAGCAGCCAGTCCGGACAGTCCTCCTACGAGCAGTACTTC. This codes for CASSQSGQSSYEQYF.

The J gene is TRBJ1-6, the V gene TRBV5-1; D may be TRBD1 (5 bases). The ends were cut back, 0 bases at V and 11 bases at J, with 15 bases in the middle. CDR1 and CDR2 (germline): SGHRS, YFSETQ. This CDR3 spans 15 amino acids. In nucleotides, the CDR3 is TGCGCCAGCAGCTTGGAGGGGCCAGGGTCCCCACCCCTCCACTTT. It is translated as CASSLEGPGSPPLHF.

The chain has TRBV12-2 and TRBJ2-5; the table's D gene call, TRBD1, was not cross checked with the DNA. TRBV12-2 is a known pseudogene. The CDR3 loop spans 15 amino acids. This CDR3 reads CASRLVTGVRETQYF. CDR3 DNA: TGTGCAAGTCGCTTAGTTACAGGGGTGCGAGAGACCCAGTACTTC.

This clone was recorded a few times. This chain uses TRBV5-5 with TRBJ1-6; 10 bases map to TRBD1. Germline V lookup: CDR1 SGHKS, CDR2 YYEKEE (reference sequence). The CDR3 extends over 16 amino acids. The V segment lost 4 bases and the J segment 6 bases; nucleotides outside the gene matches: 7. The CDR3 DNA is TGTGCCAGCAGCCCACCGGACAGGGGGATTAATTCACCCCTCCACTTT. Its translation is CASSPPDRGINSPLHF.

The gene calls are TRBV12-3 or TRBV12-4 and TRBJ1-1; no firm D call. V lost 1 base and J lost 5, with 8 bases in between. CDR3 length: 13 residues. CDR3 sequence reads: CASSLVEGTEAFF. The DNA of the CDR3 is TGTGCCAGCAGTTTAGTGGAGGGAACTGAAGCTTTCTTT.

This chain connects TRBV28 to TRBJ1-2; TRBD1 agrees at 7 bases. The CDR3 extends over 15 amino acids. Germline-derived CDR1 and CDR2 are MDHEN and SYDVKM. The junction had 9 bases not matched to a gene; V was cut back by 1 base and J by 7 bases. The CDR3 spells CASSLSTTGDGGYTF. CDR3 nucleotides: TGTGCCAGCAGTTTATCGACCACAGGGGATGGTGGCTACACCTTC.

Only one count was recorded for this clone. Relative to the germline gene, one junction end is altered; a read error may explain this. The J gene is TRBJ1-2, the V gene TRBV6-5; 11 bases are a match to TRBD1. Germline V gives CDR1 MNHEY, CDR2 SVGAGI. This CDR3 is 14 amino acids long. The CDR3 DNA reads as TGTGCCAGCAGTTCCCCCGGGACAGGGGGGCGGAATACTTTC. This sequence encodes CASSSPGTGGRNTF.

V and J are TRBV12-3 or TRBV12-4 and TRBJ1-1; possible D gene TRBD1, 6 bases. V was pared by 5 bases and J by 9 bases, with 10 bases between. The CDR3 length is 11 residues. The CDR3 region is CASSKQGKAFF. The CDR3 DNA follows: TGTGCCAGCAGTAAACAGGGAAAAGCTTTCTTT.